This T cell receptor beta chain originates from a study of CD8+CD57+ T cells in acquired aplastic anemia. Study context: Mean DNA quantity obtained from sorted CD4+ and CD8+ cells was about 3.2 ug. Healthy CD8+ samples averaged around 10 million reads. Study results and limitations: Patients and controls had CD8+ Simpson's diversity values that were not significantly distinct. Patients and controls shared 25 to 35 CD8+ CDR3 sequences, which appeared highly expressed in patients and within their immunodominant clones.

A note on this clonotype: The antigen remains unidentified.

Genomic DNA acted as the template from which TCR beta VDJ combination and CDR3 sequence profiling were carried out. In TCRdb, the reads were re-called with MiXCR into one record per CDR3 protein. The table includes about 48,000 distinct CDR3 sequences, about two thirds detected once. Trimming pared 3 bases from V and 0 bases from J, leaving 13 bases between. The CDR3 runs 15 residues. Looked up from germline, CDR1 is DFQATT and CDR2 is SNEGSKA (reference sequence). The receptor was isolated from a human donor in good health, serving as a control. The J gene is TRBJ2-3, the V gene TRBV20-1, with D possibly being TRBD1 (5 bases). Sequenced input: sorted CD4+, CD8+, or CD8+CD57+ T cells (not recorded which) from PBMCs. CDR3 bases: TGCAGTGCTAGCGACAGTCGAAGTAGCACAGATACGCAGTATTTT. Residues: CSASDSRSSTDTQYF.